Here is one TCR beta chain with its context. This sample is part of a study of CD8 T cells in Susac syndrome. Deletions cut 4 bases from V and 5 bases from J, with 15 bases between. The CDR3 covers 14 residues. Germline CDR1 is SGHDT and CDR2 is YYEEEE. Random-hexamer reverse transcription was applied to roughly 0.5 to 1 ug RNA. By means of immunoSEQ multiplex PCR, TCR beta CDR3 spanning 54 Vbeta and 13 Jbeta underwent amplification. Using its own MiXCR run on the immunoSEQ multiplex PCR reads, TCRdb lists one record per CDR3 protein. This table holds 180,000 or so distinct CDR3 sequences, around 94% found once. The CD8+ and CD4+ T cells were negatively isolated, with the TEMRA cells enriched by FACS.

The rearrangement links TRBV5-6 to TRBJ2-5; no clear D. The sequencing sample was made of CD4+ T cells from PBMCs. This clonotype originated in a human donor in good health. The CDR3 coding sequence is TGTGCCAGCAGCGAGCGCGCTCTTCGGGAGACCCAGTACTTC. It specifies CASSERALRETQYF.